This TCR beta chain was captured by sequencing in a study of early T cells in non-severe SARS-CoV-2 infection. Study-level information: The chains were unpaired, and the sequenced material was bulk RNA from unsorted whole blood.

Study results and caveats: In VDJdb matching, anti-spike CD8 responses were favored while private and CD4 specificities went missing.

Comment on this clonotype: What it binds is unknown.

Losses at the gene ends were 5 bases for V and 5 bases for J; bases not matched to a gene: 9. CDR1 SNHLY and CDR2 FYNNEI come from the germline V gene. There are 15 residues in the CDR3. Each cDNA molecule carried a unique molecular identifier. TCRdb re-called the 5' RACE reads with MiXCR, one entry per CDR3 protein. Here the sample spans about 80,000 distinct CDR3 sequences, about 12% being singletons. The sequence was obtained from an adult who was a healthcare worker with PCR-confirmed SARS-CoV-2 infection or an uninfected control (not recorded which). This rearrangement joins TRBV2 to TRBJ1-5, with 7 bases lining up with TRBD1. Sequencing was done on a sample of whole blood. The CDR3 reads CASSPGTANYQPQHF. For the CDR3, the DNA is TGTGCCAGCAGTCCCGGGACAGCGAATTATCAGCCCCAGCATTTT.